Each of the 2 T cell receptor beta chains below was sequenced from the same sample in a study of blood T cell repertoires in COVID-19. Repertoires were generated with immunoSEQ multiplex PCR, while TCRdb's copy carries only in-frame clones and drops some. The sample shows 200,000 or so clones, approximately 90% of them seen only once. Sequencing was carried out using peripheral blood. The receptors shown here come from a man in his 60s with COVID-19, enrolled during active disease.

The chain employs TRBV5-1 and TRBJ2-5; tentatively, D is TRBD2 (6 bases). The CDR3 has 15 amino acids. CDR1 is SGHRS and CDR2 is YFSETQ in the germline V gene. The V gene lost 0 bases and the J gene lost 2 bases, with 11 bases spanning the gap. This CDR3 is CASSLGGGGQETQYF. The CDR3 nucleotides are TGCGCCAGCAGCTTGGGGGGAGGAGGGCAAGAGACCCAGTACTTC.

CDR3 residues: CASSSGTDPPQFF. In DNA form, the CDR3 reads TGTGCCAGCAGCTCCGGGACAGATCCCCCGCAGTTCTTC. This sequence joins TRBV5-6 and TRBJ2-1, with 7 nucleotides matching TRBD1. The CDR3 spans 13 residues. Germline CDR1 SGHDT, CDR2 YYEEEE. The junction had 9 bases not matched to a gene; V was cut back by 3 bases and J by 12 bases.